The rows below give T cell receptor beta chains drawn from one sample of a study of somatic mutations in cytotoxic T cells in rheumatoid arthritis. TCRdb's copy holds only in-frame clones and misses some; the assay was immunoSEQ multiplex PCR. This table holds about 18,000 clones, around four fifths found once. The sequenced sample was CD8+ T cells sorted from blood. These receptors came from an adult with rheumatoid arthritis. Each CDR3 is given without its conserved first and last residue. Each record gives: CDR3 protein, V gene, J gene, clone size. Clone size is shown for a subset of rows, as once, few, many or a class of expanded clone.

cdr3_aa: ASKAAMNTEAF
v_call: TRBV6-1
j_call: TRBJ1-1
clone_size: -

cdr3_aa: ASSDSGLAGGAQETQY
v_call: TRBV2
j_call: TRBJ2-5
clone_size: once

cdr3_aa: ASSLREGLGNTIY
v_call: TRBV7-2
j_call: TRBJ1-3
clone_size: -

cdr3_aa: ASSPGGNEQY
v_call: TRBV5-6
j_call: TRBJ2-7
clone_size: -

cdr3_aa: ASSESGTGVDEQY
v_call: TRBV6-1
j_call: TRBJ2-7
clone_size: -

cdr3_aa: ASSPSFSVNDYEQY
v_call: TRBV18
j_call: TRBJ2-7
clone_size: -

cdr3_aa: ASSQGAGNQPQH
v_call: TRBV19
j_call: TRBJ1-5
clone_size: few

cdr3_aa: ASSLDGSLTEAF
v_call: TRBV5-8
j_call: TRBJ1-1
clone_size: -

cdr3_aa: ASSDRTNNSPLH
v_call: TRBV25-1
j_call: TRBJ1-6
clone_size: -

cdr3_aa: ASSDSRTGPIQPQYNEQF
v_call: TRBV10-2
j_call: TRBJ2-1
clone_size: -

cdr3_aa: ASSPIEGAAF
v_call: TRBV19
j_call: TRBJ1-1
clone_size: few

cdr3_aa: ASSPHGTSALLGEQF
v_call: TRBV19
j_call: TRBJ2-1
clone_size: -

cdr3_aa: ASSYRGGGYT
v_call: TRBV2
j_call: TRBJ1-2
clone_size: -

cdr3_aa: ASSFGGAHGYT
v_call: TRBV5-6
j_call: TRBJ1-2
clone_size: -

cdr3_aa: ASSERLGPSETDTQY
v_call: TRBV25-1
j_call: TRBJ2-3
clone_size: -

cdr3_aa: ASSLSGRVNTEAF
v_call: TRBV27
j_call: TRBJ1-1
clone_size: -

cdr3_aa: SVRSGVYGYT
v_call: TRBV29-1
j_call: TRBJ1-2
clone_size: -

cdr3_aa: ASRLLADYTGELF
v_call: TRBV11-2
j_call: TRBJ2-2
clone_size: -

cdr3_aa: ASSLSTDPGPWNEQF
v_call: TRBV27
j_call: TRBJ2-1
clone_size: -

cdr3_aa: ASSQEIGNWRYEQY
v_call: TRBV4-2
j_call: TRBJ2-7
clone_size: -

cdr3_aa: ASSAGNSGANVLT
v_call: TRBV10-1
j_call: TRBJ2-6
clone_size: -

cdr3_aa: ASSYNEGPGELF
v_call: TRBV6-6
j_call: TRBJ2-2
clone_size: -

cdr3_aa: ASSPTGTVYMNTEAF
v_call: TRBV18
j_call: TRBJ1-1
clone_size: -

cdr3_aa: ASALLGGNYNEQF
v_call: TRBV6-6
j_call: TRBJ2-1
clone_size: -

cdr3_aa: ASLGGQAYNEQF
v_call: TRBV10-2
j_call: TRBJ2-1
clone_size: few

cdr3_aa: ASSFNEYQETQY
v_call: TRBV27
j_call: TRBJ2-5
clone_size: -

cdr3_aa: ASSLASQTGRYEQY
v_call: TRBV7-8
j_call: TRBJ2-7
clone_size: -

cdr3_aa: ASSMDLLGRPDTQY
v_call: TRBV19
j_call: TRBJ2-3
clone_size: -

cdr3_aa: ASSIFDRTGQPQH
v_call: TRBV19
j_call: TRBJ1-5
clone_size: -

cdr3_aa: ASSATRGEQY
v_call: TRBV9
j_call: TRBJ2-7
clone_size: -

cdr3_aa: ASSLTGRPNQETQY
v_call: TRBV28
j_call: TRBJ2-5
clone_size: -

cdr3_aa: ASGLLGLGNNQPQH
v_call: TRBV12-5
j_call: TRBJ1-5
clone_size: -

cdr3_aa: ASSIDPVNEQY
v_call: TRBV19
j_call: TRBJ2-7
clone_size: -

cdr3_aa: ASNRQGRSEAF
v_call: TRBV6-5
j_call: TRBJ1-1
clone_size: once

cdr3_aa: ASSPPEVREQY
v_call: TRBV11-3
j_call: TRBJ2-7
clone_size: -

cdr3_aa: ASSLAREQF
v_call: TRBV19
j_call: TRBJ2-1
clone_size: once

cdr3_aa: ASSDGTVILNTEAF
v_call: TRBV19
j_call: TRBJ1-1
clone_size: -

cdr3_aa: ASSRRGAGGGYT
v_call: TRBV6-5
j_call: TRBJ1-2
clone_size: -

cdr3_aa: ASSNLAVENIQY
v_call: TRBV19
j_call: TRBJ2-4
clone_size: once

cdr3_aa: ASTEGLVKYGNSYEQY
v_call: TRBV19
j_call: TRBJ2-7
clone_size: -

cdr3_aa: AISGLYPGTGAGSSGNTIY
v_call: TRBV10-3
j_call: TRBJ1-3
clone_size: few

cdr3_aa: ASSEAGGGGYGYT
v_call: TRBV6-1
j_call: TRBJ1-2
clone_size: -

cdr3_aa: ASSESVLRENSYNEQF
v_call: TRBV10-2
j_call: TRBJ2-1
clone_size: once